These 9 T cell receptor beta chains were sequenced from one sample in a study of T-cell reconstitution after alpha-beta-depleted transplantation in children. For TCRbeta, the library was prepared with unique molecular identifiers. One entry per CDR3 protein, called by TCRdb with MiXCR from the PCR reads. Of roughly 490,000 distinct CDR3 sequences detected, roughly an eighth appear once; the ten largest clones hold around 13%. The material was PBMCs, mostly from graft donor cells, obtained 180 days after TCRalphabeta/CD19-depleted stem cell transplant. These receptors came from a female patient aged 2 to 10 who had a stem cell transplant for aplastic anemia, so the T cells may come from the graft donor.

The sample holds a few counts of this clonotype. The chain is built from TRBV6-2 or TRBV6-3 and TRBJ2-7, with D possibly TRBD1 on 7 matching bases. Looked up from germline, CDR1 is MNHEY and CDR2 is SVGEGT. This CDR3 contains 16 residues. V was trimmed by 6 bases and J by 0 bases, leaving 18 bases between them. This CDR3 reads CASSRGQAGRSYEQYF. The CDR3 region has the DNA TGTGCCAGCAGCCGAGGACAGGCGGGACGCTCCTACGAGCAGTACTTC.

The CDR3 reads CSAREGGGETQYF. The CDR3 DNA follows: TGCAGTGCTAGGGAAGGTGGGGGAGAGACCCAGTACTTC. This chain links TRBV20-1 with TRBJ2-5; tentatively, D is TRBD1 or TRBD2 (5 bases each). Germline assignment: CDR1 DFQATT and CDR2 SNEGSKA (reference sequence). Between the trimmed V and J ends, which lost 3 bases and 4 bases, there was a span of 12 bases. There are 13 residues in the CDR3.

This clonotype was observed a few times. DNA for the CDR3: TGTGCCAGTAGTGTACCGACAGGGTTCACTGAAGCTTTCTTT. Its protein is CASSVPTGFTEAFF. The chain couples TRBV19 to TRBJ1-1; 7 nucleotides align to TRBD1. V was pared by 5 bases and J by 4 bases, with 7 bases of the junction left unmatched. Germline CDR1 and CDR2: LNHDA and SQIVND (reference sequence). The CDR3 extends over 14 amino acids.

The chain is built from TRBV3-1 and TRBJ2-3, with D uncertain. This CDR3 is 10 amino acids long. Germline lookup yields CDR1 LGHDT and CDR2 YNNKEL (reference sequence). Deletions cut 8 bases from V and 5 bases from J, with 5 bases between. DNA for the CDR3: TGTGCCAGCGAAGGAGATACGCAGTATTTT. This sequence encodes CASEGDTQYF.

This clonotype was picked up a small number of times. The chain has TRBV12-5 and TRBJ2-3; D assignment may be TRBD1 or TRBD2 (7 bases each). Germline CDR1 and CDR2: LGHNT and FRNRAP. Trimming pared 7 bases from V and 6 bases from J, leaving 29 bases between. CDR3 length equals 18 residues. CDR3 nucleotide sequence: TGTGCTAGTGCTCGGGGAGGGGGACAGAGCCCGCGTTGGGATACGCAGTATTTT. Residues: CASARGGGQSPRWDTQYF.

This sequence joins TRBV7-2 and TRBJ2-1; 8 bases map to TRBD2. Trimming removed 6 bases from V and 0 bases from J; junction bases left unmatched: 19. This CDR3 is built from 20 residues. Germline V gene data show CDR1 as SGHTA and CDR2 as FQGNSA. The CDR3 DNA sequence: TGTGCCAGCAGGTCAGGGGCGAGAACTAGCGGCCACAGCTCCTACAATGAGCAGTTCTTC. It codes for CASRSGARTSGHSSYNEQFF.

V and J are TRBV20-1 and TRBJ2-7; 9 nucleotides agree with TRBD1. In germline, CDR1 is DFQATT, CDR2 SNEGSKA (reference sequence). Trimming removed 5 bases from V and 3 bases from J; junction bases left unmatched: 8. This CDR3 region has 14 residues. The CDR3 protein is CSALLSGQGYEQYV. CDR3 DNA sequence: TGCAGTGCTTTACTATCGGGACAGGGCTACGAGCAGTACGTC.

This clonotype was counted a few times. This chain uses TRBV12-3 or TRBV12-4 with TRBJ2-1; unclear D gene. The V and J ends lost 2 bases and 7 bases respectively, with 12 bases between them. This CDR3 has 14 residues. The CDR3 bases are TGTGCCAGCAGTTTATATTACAGAGAGAATGAGCAGTTCTTC. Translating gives CASSLYYRENEQFF.

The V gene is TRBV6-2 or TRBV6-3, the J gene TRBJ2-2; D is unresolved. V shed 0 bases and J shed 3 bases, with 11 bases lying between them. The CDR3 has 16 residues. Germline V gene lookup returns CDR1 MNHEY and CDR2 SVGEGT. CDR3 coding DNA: TGTGCCAGCAGTTACTCGAATAGTGGACACACCGGGGAGCTGTTTTTT. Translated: CASSYSNSGHTGELFF.